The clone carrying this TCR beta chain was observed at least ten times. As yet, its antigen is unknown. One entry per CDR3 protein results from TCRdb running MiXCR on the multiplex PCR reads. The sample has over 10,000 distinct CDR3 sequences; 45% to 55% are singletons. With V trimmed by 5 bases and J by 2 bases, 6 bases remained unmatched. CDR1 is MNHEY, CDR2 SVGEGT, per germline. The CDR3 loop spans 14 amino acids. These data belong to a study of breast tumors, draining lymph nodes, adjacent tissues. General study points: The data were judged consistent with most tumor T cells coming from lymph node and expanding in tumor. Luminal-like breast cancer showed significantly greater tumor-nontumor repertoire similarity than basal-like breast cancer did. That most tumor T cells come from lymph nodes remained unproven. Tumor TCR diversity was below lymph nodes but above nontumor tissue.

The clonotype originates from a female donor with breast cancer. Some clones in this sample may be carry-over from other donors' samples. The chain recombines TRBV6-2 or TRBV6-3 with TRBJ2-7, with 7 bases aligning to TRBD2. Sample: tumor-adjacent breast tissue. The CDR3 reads CASSHPSGTYEQYF. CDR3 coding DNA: TGTGCCAGCAGTCACCCCAGCGGGACCTACGAGCAGTACTTC.